This T cell receptor beta chain was identified during a study of T cells in Graves' hyperthyroidism and ophthalmopathy. Study-level results: Blood also showed most of the thyroid clonotypes that were expanded above 0.001.

In this sample, this clonotype turned up many times. As yet, its antigen is unknown. The CDR3 covers 14 residues. Looked up from germline, CDR1 is ENHRY and CDR2 is SYGVKD. V was shortened by 5 bases and J by 5 bases, with 13 bases between the two germline ends. Active moderate-to-severe ophthalmopathy, Clinical Activity Score at least 3, NOSPECS at least 4, under 3 months' duration. Uncontrolled infection, other autoimmune disease, pregnancy or lactation disqualified patients from enrolment. Fresh peripheral blood, about 9.6 ml, yielded the PBMCs. The investigators amplified TCR beta CDR3 regions from RNA transcripts. Using the HTBI primer set, a first-round RT-PCR was run on the TCR CDR3. TCRdb independently ran MiXCR on the multiplex PCR reads; one entry per CDR3 protein. Among hundreds of thousands of distinct CDR3 sequences listed, 16% were seen once.

The genes are TRBV10-3 and TRBJ1-5; D gene uncertain. The specimen was blood. This clonotype originated in a woman aged 40-49 years with Graves' ophthalmopathy. The CDR3 protein is CAISRPGGDQPQHF. The CDR3 coding sequence is TGTGCCATCAGTCGACCGGGAGGAGATCAGCCCCAGCATTTT.